A selection of T cell receptor beta chains follows, all from one sample in a study of blood T cell repertoires in COVID-19. Here immunoSEQ multiplex PCR was the method, and the copy in TCRdb shows in-frame clones only, minus some. Here the sample spans roughly 240,000 clones, approximately 83% being singletons. Source material: peripheral blood. These receptors all come from a woman younger than 45 who had recovered from COVID-19. Each CDR3 is given without its conserved first and last residue. A D gene is named only where the DNA matches it firmly.

v_gene	d_gene	j_gene	CDR3aa
TRBV10-3	-	TRBJ2-2	AISEAGFTGELF
TRBV6-5	-	TRBJ1-1	ASSYRESTEAF
TRBV3-1/TRBV3-2	TRBD2	TRBJ2-3	ASSQDLLAGEYDTQY
TRBV25-1	-	TRBJ2-2	ASSPERGNTGELF
TRBV11-2	TRBD2	TRBJ2-1	ASSLVLAGEAQF
TRBV20-1	TRBD2	TRBJ2-1	SASSGGVYEQF
TRBV19	TRBD2	TRBJ2-3	ASKYQRAGGTDTQY
TRBV12-5	TRBD1	TRBJ2-1	ASGSDRGYYNEQF
TRBV5-4	-	TRBJ2-5	ASSLRPRGETQY
TRBV6-1	-	TRBJ2-3	ASSELSGGLSTDTQY
TRBV3-1/TRBV3-2	TRBD2	TRBJ2-5	ASSQTPLGTSGEETQY
TRBV11-3	-	TRBJ2-2	ASSPGAGELF
TRBV18	-	TRBJ1-1	ASSPTVNTEAF